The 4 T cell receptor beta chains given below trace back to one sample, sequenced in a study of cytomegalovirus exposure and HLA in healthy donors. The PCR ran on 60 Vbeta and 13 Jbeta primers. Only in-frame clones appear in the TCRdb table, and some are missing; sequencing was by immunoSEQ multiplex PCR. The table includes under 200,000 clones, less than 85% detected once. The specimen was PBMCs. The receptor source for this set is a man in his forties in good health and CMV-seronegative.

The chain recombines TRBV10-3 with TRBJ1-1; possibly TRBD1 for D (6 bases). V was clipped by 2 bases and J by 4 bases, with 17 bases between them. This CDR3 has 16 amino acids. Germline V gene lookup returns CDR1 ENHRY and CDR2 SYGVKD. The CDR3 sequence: CAISEPRLGASTEAFF. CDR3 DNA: TGTGCCATCAGTGAGCCCCGCCTGGGGGCGTCCACTGAAGCTTTCTTT.

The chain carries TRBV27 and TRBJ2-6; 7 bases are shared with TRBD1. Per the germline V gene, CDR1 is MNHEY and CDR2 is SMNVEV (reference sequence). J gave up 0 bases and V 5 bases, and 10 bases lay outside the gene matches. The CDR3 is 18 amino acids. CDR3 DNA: TGTGCCAGCAGTCGGGGACAGCCCCTGAGCTCTGGGGCCAACGTCCTGACTTTC. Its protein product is CASSRGQPLSSGANVLTF.

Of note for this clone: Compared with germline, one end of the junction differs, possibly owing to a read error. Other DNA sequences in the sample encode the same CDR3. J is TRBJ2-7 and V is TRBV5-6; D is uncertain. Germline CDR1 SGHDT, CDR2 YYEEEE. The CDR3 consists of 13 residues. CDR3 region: CASSFRQAYEQYF. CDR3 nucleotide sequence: TGCGCCAGCAGCTTTAGGCAGGCTTACGAGCAGTACTTC.

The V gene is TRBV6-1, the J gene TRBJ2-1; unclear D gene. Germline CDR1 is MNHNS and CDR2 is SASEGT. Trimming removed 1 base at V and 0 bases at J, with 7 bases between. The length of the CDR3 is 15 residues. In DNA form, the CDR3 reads TGTGCCAGCAGTGAAGATATCGTCTCCTACAATGAGCAGTTCTTC. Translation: CASSEDIVSYNEQFF.